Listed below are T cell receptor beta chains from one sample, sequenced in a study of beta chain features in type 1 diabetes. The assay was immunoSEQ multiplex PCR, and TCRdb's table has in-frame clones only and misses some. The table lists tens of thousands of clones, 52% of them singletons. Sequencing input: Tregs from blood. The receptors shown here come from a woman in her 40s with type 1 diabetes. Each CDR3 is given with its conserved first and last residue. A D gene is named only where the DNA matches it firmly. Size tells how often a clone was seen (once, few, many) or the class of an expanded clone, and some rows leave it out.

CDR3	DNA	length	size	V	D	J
CASSTIQGREQYF	TGTGCCAGCAGCACGATCCAGGGTCGCGAGCAGTACTTC	13	.	TRBV5-8	.	TRBJ2-7
CASSFKVTDFVTEAFF	TGTGCCAGCAGCTTCAAGGTTACTGACTTTGTCACTGAAGCTTTCTTT	16	.	TRBV11-2	.	TRBJ1-1
CASSPGGSPYGYTF	TGTGCCAGCAGTCCCGGGGGGAGTCCTTATGGCTACACCTTC	14	.	TRBV27	.	TRBJ1-2
CSVDGGSGANVLTF	TGCAGCGTTGACGGAGGTTCTGGGGCCAACGTCCTGACTTTC	14	.	TRBV29-1	.	TRBJ2-6
CRMGHTEAFF	TGCAGGATGGGGCACACTGAAGCTTTCTTT	10	.	TRBV20-1	.	TRBJ1-1
CASSLTRKNTEAFF	TGTGCCAGCAGTCTGACAAGGAAGAACACTGAAGCTTTCTTT	14	.	TRBV28	.	TRBJ1-1
CASSLRHRGHGYTF	TGTGCCAGCAGCTTACGTCACAGGGGGCACGGCTACACCTTC	14	.	TRBV7-2	TRBD1	TRBJ1-2
CASSATSGGSGAFF	TGTGCCAGCAGCGCGACCTCAGGGGGCTCGGGAGCTTTCTTT	14	medium-sized	TRBV7-3	TRBD1	TRBJ1-1
CASSLGGSQPQHF	TGCGCCAGCAGCTTGGGGGGCTCTCAGCCCCAGCATTTT	13	few	TRBV5-1	.	TRBJ1-5
CASQGDRAYEQYF	TGTGCCAGCCAAGGGGACAGGGCCTACGAGCAGTACTTC	13	few	TRBV28	TRBD1	TRBJ2-7
CAWSSQGGQPQHF	TGTGCCTGGAGTTCCCAGGGTGGGCAGCCCCAGCATTTT	13	.	TRBV30	.	TRBJ1-5
CASSYAAPRETQYF	TGTGCCAGCAGCTACGCAGCGCCGAGGGAGACCCAGTACTTC	14	once	TRBV7-2	.	TRBJ2-5
CASREQGYEQFF	TGTGCCAGCAGGGAACAGGGATACGAGCAGTTCTTC	12	medium-sized	TRBV6-6	.	TRBJ2-1
CASSNRDRGPTEAFF	TGTGCCAGCAGCAACCGGGACAGGGGACCTACTGAAGCTTTCTTT	15	.	TRBV9	TRBD1	TRBJ1-1
CASSPGPYTDTQYF	TGTGCCAGCAGCCCTGGTCCCTACACAGATACGCAGTATTTT	14	.	TRBV7-8	.	TRBJ2-3
CASSEHRTGASPLHF	TGTGCCAGCAGTGAACACAGGACAGGTGCCTCACCCCTCCACTTT	15	once	TRBV25-1	TRBD1	TRBJ1-6
CASSDRVGRGIQYF	TGTGCCAGCAGTGACCGGGTTGGTAGGGGCATTCAGTACTTC	14	.	TRBV28	.	TRBJ2-4
CASSFNRDTEAFF	TGTGCCAGCAGCTTCAACAGGGACACTGAAGCTTTCTTT	13	few	TRBV7-9	.	TRBJ1-1
CASSGGGQGNGYTF	TGTGCCAGCAGTGGGGGGGGACAGGGAAATGGCTACACCTTC	14	.	TRBV25-1	TRBD1	TRBJ1-2
CASSLALAGGGDEQFF	TGTGCCAGCAGCTTAGCGCTAGCGGGAGGTGGTGATGAGCAGTTCTTC	16	.	TRBV7-9	TRBD2	TRBJ2-1
CASSLLLRNYGYTF	TGTGCCAGCAGTTTACTGTTGAGGAACTATGGCTACACCTTC	14	.	TRBV28	.	TRBJ1-2
CASSQVGQGASEQYF	TGTGCCAGCAGCCAGGTCGGGCAGGGGGCCTCCGAGCAGTACTTC	15	few	TRBV7-2	TRBD1	TRBJ2-7
CASSLGQGGPSPLHF	TGTGCCAGCAGCTTAGGACAGGGAGGCCCTTCACCCCTCCACTTT	15	.	TRBV7-2	TRBD1	TRBJ1-6
CASSHGQGGEQYF	TGCGCCAGCAGCCACGGACAGGGTGGCGAGCAGTACTTC	13	once	TRBV5-1	TRBD1	TRBJ2-7
CASSQAADRGPYEQYF	TGCGCCAGCAGCCAAGCGGCGGACAGGGGGCCCTACGAGCAGTACTTC	16	few	TRBV4-3	TRBD1	TRBJ2-7
CSVEVTGDSNQPQHF	TGCAGCGTTGAGGTAACAGGGGATAGCAATCAGCCCCAGCATTTT	15	.	TRBV29-1	TRBD1	TRBJ1-5
CASSSTGTGETQYF	TGTGCCAGCAGTTCGACCGGGACAGGGGAGACCCAGTACTTC	14	few	TRBV28	TRBD1	TRBJ2-5
CASSSRTGESGNTIYF	TGTGCCAGCAGCTCCCGTACAGGGGAATCTGGAAACACCATATATTTT	16	few	TRBV9	TRBD1	TRBJ1-3
CASSMVKERDRPNYGYTF	TGTGCCAGTAGTATGGTGAAGGAACGGGACAGGCCCAACTATGGCTACACCTTC	18	few	TRBV19	TRBD1	TRBJ1-2
CASSPQNNEQFF	TGTGCCAGTAGTCCCCAGAACAATGAGCAGTTCTTC	12	.	TRBV19	.	TRBJ2-1
CSVESRQETQYF	TGCAGCGTTGAATCCAGGCAAGAGACCCAGTACTTC	12	.	TRBV29-1	.	TRBJ2-5
CASSERGSDKEQFF	TGTGCCAGCAGTGAAAGGGGTTCCGATAAAGAGCAGTTCTTC	14	.	TRBV6-1	.	TRBJ2-1
CASSRDRGPENIQYF	TGTGCCAGCAGCAGGGACAGGGGGCCAGAAAACATTCAGTACTTC	15	.	TRBV2	TRBD1	TRBJ2-4
CASSETSGPYEQYF	TGTGCCAGCAGCGAAACTAGCGGACCCTACGAGCAGTACTTC	14	few	TRBV9	TRBD2	TRBJ2-7
CASSQGGLAGDTQYF	TGCGCCAGCAGCCAGGGGGGACTAGCGGGAGATACGCAGTATTTT	15	.	TRBV4-3	TRBD2	TRBJ2-3
CASSIRTGEGHTEAFF	TGTGCCAGTAGTATCCGGACAGGGGAAGGGCACACTGAAGCTTTCTTT	16	.	TRBV19	TRBD1	TRBJ1-1